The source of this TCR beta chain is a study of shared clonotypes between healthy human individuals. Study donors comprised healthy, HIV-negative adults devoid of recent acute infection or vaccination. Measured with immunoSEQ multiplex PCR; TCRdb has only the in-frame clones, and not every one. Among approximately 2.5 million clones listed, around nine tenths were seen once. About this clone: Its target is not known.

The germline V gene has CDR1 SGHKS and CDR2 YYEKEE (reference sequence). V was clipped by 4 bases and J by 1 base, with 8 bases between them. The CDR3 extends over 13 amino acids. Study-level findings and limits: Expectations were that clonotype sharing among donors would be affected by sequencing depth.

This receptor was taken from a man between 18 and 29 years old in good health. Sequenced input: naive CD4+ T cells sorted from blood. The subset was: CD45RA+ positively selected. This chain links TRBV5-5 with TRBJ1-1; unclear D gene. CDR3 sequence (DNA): TGTGCCAGCAGCCTCACGAGGAACACTGAAGCTTTCTTT. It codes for CASSLTRNTEAFF.